This entry concerns a single TCR beta chain. Its matching antigen is unknown. This sample was included in a study of OX40 agonist ivuxolimab in advanced cancers. On the study more broadly: Three patients got partial responses; one had hepatocellular carcinoma and two had cutaneous melanoma.

Germline loops: CDR1 SGHRS, CDR2 YFSETQ. V was pared by 5 bases and J by 4 bases, with 19 bases between. The CDR3 runs 15 residues. General study points: The study observed clonal expansion of CD4+ and CD8+ blood T cells by week 6 at 0.1 to 3.0 mg/kg. Some nonresponders additionally presented with little normalized T-cell clonal expansion. On average, a greater number of expanded clones characterised CD8+ T cells relative to CD4+.

The table came from immunoSEQ multiplex PCR; TCRdb's copy has only in-frame clones and leaves some out. The top ten clones hold roughly 30% of a sample with over 45,000 clones, 80% to 90% of them seen once. The starting material was CD4+ or CD8+ T cells sorted from blood, obtained in a trial of the OX40 agonist ivuxolimab. This TCR derives from an adult with an advanced solid tumor such as melanoma, head and neck, liver or kidney cancer. The chain combines TRBV5-1 with TRBJ2-7, with TRBD2 as a possible D gene (6 bases). The CDR3 protein is CASRIEIAEGYEQYF. In DNA, the CDR3 is TGCGCCAGCAGAATCGAAATAGCGGAAGGGTACGAGCAGTACTTC.